This T cell receptor beta chain was recorded in a study of shared clonotypes between healthy human individuals. The authors ran the assay at deep level. Per the original methods: Junction-only immunoSEQ data arrived without quality scores, meaning filtering differed. Sequencing was performed with immunoSEQ multiplex PCR; in TCRdb, only in-frame clones are kept and a portion is missing. V, J and clone size are taken as reported in that table, and D and trimming were inferred from the DNA itself. Found here are 1,100,000 or so clones, about four fifths of them singletons; the top ten hold roughly 0.56%. The study enrolled healthy HIV-negative adults without recent acute infections or vaccinations as donors. Findings and limits, study-wide: Sampling used blood alone; tissue repertoires probably differ.

In germline, CDR1 is SGHNT, CDR2 YYREEE (reference sequence). This CDR3 is 14 amino acids long. Trimming pared 2 bases from V and 0 bases from J, leaving 9 bases between. In the case of this clone: No antigen is known for it.

This sequence joins TRBV5-4 and TRBJ2-7; D uncertain. The sample consisted of memory CD4+ T cells from PBMCs. Subset meaning: CD45RA-negative fraction. The sequence came from a man aged 18 to 30 in good health. Some clones in this sample may be carry-over from other donors' samples. The CDR3 nucleotides are TGTGCCAGCAGCTTCCTCCCTAGCTCCTACGAGCAGTACTTC. Translation gives CASSFLPSSYEQYF.